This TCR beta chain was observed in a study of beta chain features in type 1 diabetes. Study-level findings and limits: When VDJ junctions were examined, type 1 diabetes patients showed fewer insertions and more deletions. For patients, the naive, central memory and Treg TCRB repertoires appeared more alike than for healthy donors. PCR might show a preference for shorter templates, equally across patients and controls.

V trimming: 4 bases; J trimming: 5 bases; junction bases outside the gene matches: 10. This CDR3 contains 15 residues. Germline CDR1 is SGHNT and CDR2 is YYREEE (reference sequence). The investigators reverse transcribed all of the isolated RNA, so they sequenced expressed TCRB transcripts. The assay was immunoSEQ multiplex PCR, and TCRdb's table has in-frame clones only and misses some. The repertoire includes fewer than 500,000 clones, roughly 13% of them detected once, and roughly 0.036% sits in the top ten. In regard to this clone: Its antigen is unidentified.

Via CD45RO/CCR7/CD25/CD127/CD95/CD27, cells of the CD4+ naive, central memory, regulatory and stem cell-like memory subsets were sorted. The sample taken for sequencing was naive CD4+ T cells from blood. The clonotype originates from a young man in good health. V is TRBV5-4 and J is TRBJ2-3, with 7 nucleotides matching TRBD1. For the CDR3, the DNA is TGTGCCAGCAGCCTAGTTAGGGGGCGCGTAGATACGCAGTATTTT. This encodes CASSLVRGRVDTQYF. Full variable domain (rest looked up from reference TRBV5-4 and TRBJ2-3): ETGVTQSPTHLIKTRGQQVTLRCSSQSGHNTVSWYQQALGQGPQFIFQYYREEENGRGNFPPRFSGLQFPNYSSELNVNALELDDSALYLCASSLVRGRVDTQYFGPGTRLTVL.